A single sample is the source of the 6 T cell receptor beta chains below, sequenced in a study of blood T cell repertoires in COVID-19. Sequencing was performed with immunoSEQ multiplex PCR; in TCRdb, only in-frame clones are kept and a portion is missing. The sample has under 300,000 clones, approximately 90% seen once. The sequenced material came from PBMCs or T cells enriched from blood (not recorded which). These receptors all come from a woman aged 18-35 years who had recovered from COVID-19.

This chain connects TRBV5-1 to TRBJ1-3; 7 bases match TRBD1. Trimming removed 3 bases from V and 7 bases from J; junction bases left unmatched: 4. Germline CDR1 and CDR2: SGHRS and YFSETQ. This CDR3 region has 13 residues. The CDR3 region is CASSWGTENTIYF. The CDR3 coding sequence is TGCGCCAGCAGCTGGGGGACAGAGAACACCATATATTTT.

Of note for this clone: Other DNA sequences from this sample encode an identical CDR3 as well. The J gene is TRBJ1-4, the V gene TRBV5-1; D uncertain. Germline lookup yields CDR1 SGHRS and CDR2 YFSETQ. Deletions cut 4 bases from V and 0 bases from J, with 7 bases between. The CDR3 covers 14 residues. Written as DNA, the CDR3 is TGCGCCAGCAGCCTCACTGCAACTAATGAAAAACTGTTTTTT. It yields the protein CASSLTATNEKLFF.

The chain has TRBV24-1 and TRBJ1-2, with 7 bases fitting TRBD1. Germline lookup yields CDR1 KGHDR and CDR2 SFDVKD. The junction had 4 bases not matched to a gene; V was cut back by 3 bases and J by 4 bases. The CDR3 covers 14 residues. The CDR3 loop is CATSDGDRLYGYTF. In nucleotides, the CDR3 is TGTGCCACCAGTGATGGGGACAGACTCTATGGCTACACCTTC.

This chain joins TRBV25-1 and TRBJ1-1; D is perhaps TRBD1 (6 bases). V lost 6 bases, J lost 1 base, and 6 bases lay in between. The length of the CDR3 is 12 residues. The germline CDR1 and CDR2 sequences are MGHDK and SYGVNS. The DNA for the CDR3 is TGTGCCAGCAGCAGGGGGAACACTGAAGCTTTCTTT. Translation: CASSRGNTEAFF.

This clone was seen only once. V gene TRBV29-1 combines with J gene TRBJ2-2, with D tentatively TRBD2 (6 bases). The V end was cut by 3 bases, the J end by 6 bases, with 11 bases between. Germline CDR1 reads SQVTM; CDR2 reads ANQGSEA. The length of the CDR3 is 13 residues. The CDR3 loop is CSVDPGGAGELFF. The CDR3 DNA reads TGCAGCGTTGATCCTGGCGGGGCCGGGGAGCTGTTTTTT.

The V gene is TRBV6-1, the J gene TRBJ2-2; 7 bases fit TRBD1. Trimming at V came to 3 bases and at J to 3 bases, leaving 10 bases not matched to a gene. This CDR3 spans 17 amino acids. Germline V lookup: CDR1 MNHNS, CDR2 SASEGT. CDR3 DNA sequence: TGTGCCAGCAGTGAGAATCTAGGGGACAGCCACACCGGGGAGCTGTTTTTT. Encoded protein: CASSENLGDSHTGELFF.